This T cell receptor (beta chain) is drawn from a study of cytomegalovirus exposure and HLA in healthy donors. CDR1 is SNHLY and CDR2 is FYNNEI in the germline V gene. The V end lost 3 bases, the J end lost 3 bases, and 15 bases lay between the germline ends. The CDR3 has 15 amino acids. This clone has a single count. With 60 Vbeta and 13 Jbeta primers, the PCR was carried out. The assay was immunoSEQ multiplex PCR, and TCRdb's table has in-frame clones only and misses some. Of fewer than 100,000 clones listed, around 82% are singletons. This TCR was sampled from a male donor in good health and CMV-seronegative. Sequencing was performed on PBMCs. The chain combines TRBV2 with TRBJ2-7, with a possible D match to TRBD2 (6 bases). The CDR3 sequence is CASSEGLATVYEQYF. The CDR3 bases are TGTGCCAGCAGTGAGGGGCTAGCGACCGTCTACGAGCAGTACTTC.